Shown below are 12 T cell receptor beta chains from a single sample sequenced in a study of brain T cells in children with intractable seizures. Only in-frame clones appear in the TCRdb table, and some are missing; sequencing was by immunoSEQ multiplex PCR. There are about 320,000 clones in the sample; over 85% occur only once, and 4.5% to 7% lies in the top ten. Time point noted: blood from clinic visit 5 months post-surgery; TSC patient then seizure free. The input for sequencing was peripheral blood, taken 4 to 5 months after surgery. These receptor sequences come from a boy under two years old with tuberous sclerosis and intractable seizures.

This clone was found many times. The rearrangement links TRBV24-1 to TRBJ2-2, with TRBD2 matching 14 bases. After removal of 3 bases from V and 10 bases from J, the junction contained 3 bases not matched to a gene. Germline-derived CDR1 and CDR2 are KGHDR and SFDVKD. The CDR3 contains 15 residues. The chain's CDR3 is CATSDGGLAGVELFF. CDR3 sequence (DNA): TGTGCCACCAGTGATGGGGGACTAGCGGGAGTGGAGCTGTTTTTT.

This clone occurred a few times. The rearrangement links TRBV5-5 to TRBJ2-7, with 12 bases fitting TRBD1. V shed 1 base and J 5 bases; nucleotides not matched to a gene: 4. The CDR3 consists of 15 residues. Germline CDR1 and CDR2: SGHKS and YYEKEE (reference sequence). CDR3 loop: CASSLPGQGADEQYF. The CDR3 nucleotides are TGTGCCAGCAGCTTGCCGGGACAGGGGGCAGACGAGCAGTACTTC.

V usage is TRBV27 and J usage is TRBJ1-2, with D perhaps matching TRBD1 (6 bases). Trimming removed 8 bases at V and 1 base at J, with 14 bases between. Germline CDR1 is MNHEY and CDR2 is SMNVEV (reference sequence). The length of the CDR3 is 14 residues. This CDR3 is CASRPDRLNYGYTF. CDR3 coding DNA: TGTGCCAGCCGGCCGGACAGACTTAACTATGGCTACACCTTC.

The genes are TRBV15 and TRBJ2-3; 10 bases are shared with TRBD2. Germline V CDR1 and CDR2: LNHNV, YYDKDF (reference sequence). Germline trimming cut 1 base from V and 2 bases from J; bases unmatched to any gene: 12. The CDR3 is 19 residues long. The CDR3 protein is CATSRGSALAGDNTDTQYF. DNA for the CDR3: TGTGCCACCAGCAGAGGATCTGCCCTAGCGGGGGACAACACAGATACGCAGTATTTT. Looking up the rest from reference TRBV15 and TRBJ2-3 gives the full variable domain: DAMVIQNPRYQVTQFGKPVTLSCSQTLNHNVMYWYQQKSSQAPKLLFHYYDKDFNNEADTPDNFQSRRPNTSFCFLDIRSPGLGDTAMYLCATSRGSALAGDNTDTQYFGPGTRLTVL.

J is TRBJ2-7 and V is TRBV11-3; D gene ambiguous. V shed 1 base and J shed 6 bases, with 10 bases lying between them. Looked up from germline, CDR1 is SGHNT and CDR2 is YENEEA. CDR3 length: 13 residues. The CDR3 region is CASSLGPGSEQYF. CDR3 coding DNA: TGTGCCAGCAGCTTAGGACCTGGGTCCGAGCAGTACTTC.

This clone appeared a single time. V is TRBV5-5 and J is TRBJ1-4; D gene unclear. From germline, CDR1 is SGHKS and CDR2 YYEKEE (reference sequence). V was shortened by 9 bases and J by 3 bases, with 15 bases between the two germline ends. The CDR3 is made up of 14 amino acids. The CDR3 sequence: CAIQARFSNEKLFF. CDR3 nucleotide sequence: TGTGCCATCCAGGCCCGTTTCTCTAATGAAAAACTGTTTTTT.

The gene calls are TRBV9 and TRBJ1-3; no reliable D call. Germline V gene data show CDR1 as SGDLS and CDR2 as YYNGEE. The CDR3 length is 15 residues. Between the trimmed V and J ends, which lost 0 bases and 6 bases, there was a span of 13 bases. For the CDR3, the DNA is TGTGCCAGCAGCGTAGATCCGGGTTTGGAAAACACCATATATTTT. As protein: CASSVDPGLENTIYF.

This clone came up once. This chain links TRBV7-2 with TRBJ1-6; perhaps TRBD1 as D (5 bases). The germline V gene has CDR1 SGHTA and CDR2 FQGNSA. V was pared by 1 base and J by 0 bases, with 13 bases between. CDR3 length: 18 amino acids. This chain's CDR3 is CASSLGPKGSSYNSPLHF. Written as DNA, the CDR3 is TGTGCCAGCAGCTTAGGGCCTAAGGGGAGCTCCTATAATTCACCCCTCCACTTT.

The chain uses TRBV7-9 and TRBJ1-1, with 10 bases matching TRBD1. From germline, CDR1 is SEHNR and CDR2 FQNEAQ (reference sequence). This CDR3 spans 16 amino acids. Trimming removed 5 bases from V and 0 bases from J; junction bases left unmatched: 6. This CDR3 is CASSAAGTGVNTEAFF. CDR3 DNA: TGTGCCAGCAGCGCAGCCGGGACAGGGGTGAACACTGAAGCTTTCTTT.

This chain connects TRBV7-3 to TRBJ2-3, with D perhaps matching TRBD2 (5 bases). The CDR3 spans 15 residues. V lost 1 base, J lost 0 bases, and 8 bases lay in between. CDR1 SGHTA and CDR2 FQGTGA come from the germline V gene. CDR3 sequence (DNA): TGTGCCAGCAGCTTAATGGGCGGGAGCACAGATACGCAGTATTTT. It yields the protein CASSLMGGSTDTQYF.

The rearrangement links TRBV20-1 to TRBJ2-5; perhaps TRBD1 as D (5 bases). With 6 bases removed from V and 11 bases from J, the gap between germline ends came to 16 bases. Germline CDR1 is DFQATT and CDR2 is SNEGSKA (reference sequence). The CDR3 extends over 11 amino acids. The CDR3 here is CSARVRVGQYF. CDR3 sequence (DNA): TGCAGTGCCAGGGTACGGGTCGGGCAGTACTTC.

CDR3 nucleotides: TGTGCCAGCAGCTTAGCGGGTACCGGGGAGCTGTTTTTT. It specifies CASSLAGTGELFF. The chain combines TRBV7-2 with TRBJ2-2; D is unclear. V was shortened by 0 bases and J by 5 bases, with 4 bases between the two germline ends. The CDR3 totals 13 residues. The germline V gene encodes CDR1 SGHTA and CDR2 FQGNSA.